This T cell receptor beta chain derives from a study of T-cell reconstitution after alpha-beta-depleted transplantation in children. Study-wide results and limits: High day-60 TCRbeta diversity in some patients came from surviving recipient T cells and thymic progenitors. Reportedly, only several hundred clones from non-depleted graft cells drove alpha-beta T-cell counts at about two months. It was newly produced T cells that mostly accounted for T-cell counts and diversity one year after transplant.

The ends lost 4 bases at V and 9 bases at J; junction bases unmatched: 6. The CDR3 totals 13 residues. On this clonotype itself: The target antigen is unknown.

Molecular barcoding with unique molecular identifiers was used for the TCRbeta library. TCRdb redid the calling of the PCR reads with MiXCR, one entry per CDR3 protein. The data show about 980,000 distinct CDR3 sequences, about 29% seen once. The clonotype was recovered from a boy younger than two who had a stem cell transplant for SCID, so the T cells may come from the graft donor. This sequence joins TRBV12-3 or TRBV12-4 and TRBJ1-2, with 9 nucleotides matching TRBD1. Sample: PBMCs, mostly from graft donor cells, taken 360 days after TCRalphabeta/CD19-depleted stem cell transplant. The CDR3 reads CASSSEQGARYTF. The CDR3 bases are TGTGCCAGCAGTTCGGAACAGGGGGCTCGCTACACCTTC.